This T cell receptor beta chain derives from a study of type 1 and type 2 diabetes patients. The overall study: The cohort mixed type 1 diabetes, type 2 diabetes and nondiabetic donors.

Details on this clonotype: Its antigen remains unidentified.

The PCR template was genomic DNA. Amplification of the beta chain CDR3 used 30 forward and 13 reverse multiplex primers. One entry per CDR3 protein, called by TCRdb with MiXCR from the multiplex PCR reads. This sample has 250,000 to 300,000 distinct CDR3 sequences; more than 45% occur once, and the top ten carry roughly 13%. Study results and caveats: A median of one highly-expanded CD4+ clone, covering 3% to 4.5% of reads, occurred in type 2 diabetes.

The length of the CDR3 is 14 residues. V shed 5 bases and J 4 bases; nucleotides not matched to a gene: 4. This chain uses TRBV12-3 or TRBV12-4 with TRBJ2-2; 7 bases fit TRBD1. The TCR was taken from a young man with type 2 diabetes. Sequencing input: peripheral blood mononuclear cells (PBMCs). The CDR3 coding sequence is TGTGCCAGCAGTCGACAGGGCGTCACCGGGGAGCTGTTTTTT. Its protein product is CASSRQGVTGELFF.